This T cell receptor beta chain was retrieved from a study of cytomegalovirus exposure and HLA in healthy donors. Study-wide points: Researchers left out some V segments, among them TRBV6-2 and TRBV6-3, as indistinguishable. Productive status was seen about 90% or about 30% of the time for most TCR beta V segments in an earlier analysis.

Details on this clone: The antigen is unknown.

PCR primers comprised 60 Vbeta and 13 Jbeta primers. Study processing details: Counted up in a later analysis, unique TCR beta chains came to about 80 million, with around 9.9 million shared. Sequencing used immunoSEQ multiplex PCR; TCRdb keeps in-frame clones, though not all of them. V and J calls and clone size are given by that table; D and trimming were obtained from the DNA. The sample consists of about 200,000 clones, approximately 80% of them appearing once. This cohort consisted of healthy bone marrow donors. V lost 3 bases and J 4 bases, leaving 3 bases between the germline ends. Germline V lookup: CDR1 GTSNPN, CDR2 SVGIG (reference sequence). The CDR3 is 11 amino acids.

The sequenced sample consisted of PBMCs. This chain connects TRBV30 to TRBJ1-4; D unclear. This clonotype originated in a boy aged 2-15 years in good health and CMV-seronegative. The CDR3, as DNA: TGTGCCTGGAGCAGTAATGAAAAACTGTTTTTT. Translation gives CAWSSNEKLFF.